These T cell receptor beta chains were read from a single sample in a study of T cells in narcolepsy. Repertoires were generated with immunoSEQ multiplex PCR, while TCRdb's copy carries only in-frame clones and drops some. The sample lists about 40,000 clones, 70% to 90% seen once, with roughly 1.6% in the top ten. Sequenced sample: CD45RA- memory CD4+ T cells from PBMCs. Source of these receptors: a human donor with narcolepsy. Both conserved end residues are part of each CDR3. D genes are given only for firm matches. The size entry is marked missing in some rows and otherwise reads once, few, many or a size class.

clone size,D gene,V gene,J gene,CDR3 DNA,CDR3 protein
.,.,TRBV12-5,TRBJ1-1,TGTGCTAGTGGCCGAGGGGGCACTGAAGCTTTCTTT,CASGRGGTEAFF
.,TRBD1,TRBV7-2,TRBJ1-5,TGTGTCAGCAGCCGGGACAGGGTCGATCAGCCCCAGCATTTT,CVSSRDRVDQPQHF
.,TRBD1,TRBV6-1,TRBJ2-7,TGTGCCGGAAAGGCGGGACAGGGGGATTACGAGCAGTACTTC,CAGKAGQGDYEQYF
.,.,TRBV19,TRBJ1-6,TGTGCCAGTAGCCGGGGGTGGGAGGATTCACCCCTCCACTTT,CASSRGWEDSPLHF
.,TRBD1,TRBV15,TRBJ2-7,TGTGCCACCAGCAGAGAGGGCAGTGGGACAGCTCATCTTTCCTACGAGCAGTACTTC,CATSREGSGTAHLSYEQYF
.,.,TRBV20-1,TRBJ2-1,TGCAGTGCTCCTTTCCCTAATGAGCAGTTCTTC,CSAPFPNEQFF
.,TRBD1,TRBV6-6,TRBJ1-6,TGTGCCAGCACCGACAGGGGGCTTTCACCCCTCCACTTT,CASTDRGLSPLHF
.,TRBD2,TRBV9,TRBJ2-3,TGTGCCAGCAGCGTGGCCCCGAGGGCGGGGGGGATTGATACGCAGTATTTT,CASSVAPRAGGIDTQYF
.,.,TRBV19,TRBJ2-6,TGTGCCACCAGACCGACCTGGGAATTCAGGGCCAACGTCCTGACTTTC,CATRPTWEFRANVLTF
few,.,TRBV5-1,TRBJ1-2,TGCGCCAGCAGCTTGGGACAGGCATCGTCCTATGGCTACACCTTC,CASSLGQASSYGYTF
.,.,TRBV7-2,TRBJ2-2,TGTGCCAGCAGCCAAGGACACTTTACCGGGGAGCTGTTTTTT,CASSQGHFTGELFF
.,.,TRBV12-5,TRBJ1-2,TGTGCTAGTGGCTCCTCCCCGGGGTCCGCTAACTATGGCTACACCTTC,CASGSSPGSANYGYTF
.,.,TRBV30,TRBJ2-2,TGTGCCTGGAGTGCCCGGGACACCGGGGAGCTGTTTTTT,CAWSARDTGELFF
.,TRBD2,TRBV7-2,TRBJ2-1,TGTGCCAGCAGCTTGGTAGCGGGGGGGCCAAATGAGCAGTTCTTC,CASSLVAGGPNEQFF
.,TRBD2,TRBV2,TRBJ2-7,TGTGCCACAAGCGGGGGGCTACTTTACGAGCAGTACTTC,CATSGGLLYEQYF
.,TRBD1,TRBV7-2,TRBJ1-1,TGTGCCAGCAGCTTACTTTATGGGACAGTCACTGAAGCTTTCTTT,CASSLLYGTVTEAFF
.,TRBD1,TRBV27,TRBJ1-1,TGTGCCAGCAGTTTAGCGCCGGGACAGGAGAACACTGAAGCTTTCTTT,CASSLAPGQENTEAFF
.,.,TRBV7-9,TRBJ2-7,TGTGCCAGCACCCCTGGGGATATCAACTACGAGCAGTACTTC,CASTPGDINYEQYF
.,TRBD2,TRBV10-3,TRBJ2-7,TGTGCCATCAGTGAGTCGGCTAGCGGGGGGCCTCAGCAGTACTTC,CAISESASGGPQQYF
.,TRBD1,TRBV7-2,TRBJ2-2,TGTGCCAGCAGCTACCAGACAGGGACAGGGGAGCTGTTTTTT,CASSYQTGTGELFF
.,.,TRBV16,TRBJ1-2,TGTGCCAGCAGCCAAAACCGGGACTATGGCTACACCTTC,CASSQNRDYGYTF
.,TRBD1,TRBV5-5,TRBJ2-7,TGTGCCAGCAGCTTGGACGGACAGGTCGGTACCTACGAGCAGTACTTC,CASSLDGQVGTYEQYF
once,TRBD1,TRBV2,TRBJ2-5,TGTGCCAGCAGAGGGACAGGGGGCCGGGGGGAGACCCAGTACTTC,CASRGTGGRGETQYF
.,TRBD2,TRBV6-1,TRBJ2-4,TGTGCCAGCAGTGAATCCTTCGGCGGGGGGGCGCCCAAAAACATTCAGTACTTC,CASSESFGGGAPKNIQYF
.,.,TRBV30,TRBJ1-2,TGTGCCTACCTCTTGGGGGTGGGCTACACCTTC,CAYLLGVGYTF
.,.,TRBV29-1,TRBJ1-1,TGCAGCGCTCGGAACACTGAAGCTTTCTTT,CSARNTEAFF
.,TRBD1,TRBV4-3,TRBJ1-5,TGCGCCAGCAGCCAAGATCGGGCAGGGGGAAAGCCCCAGCATTTT,CASSQDRAGGKPQHF
.,.,TRBV19,TRBJ2-7,TGTGCCAGTAGTATCGAGGGAAAATCCCCCTACGAGCAGTACTTC,CASSIEGKSPYEQYF
once,.,TRBV18,TRBJ2-3,TGTGCCAGCTCGTCCATTAGCACAGATACGCAGTATTTT,CASSSISTDTQYF
.,TRBD1,TRBV19,TRBJ2-7,TGTGCCAGTAGCCTGACAGGGGCGGACTACGAGCAGTACTTC,CASSLTGADYEQYF
.,TRBD1,TRBV30,TRBJ1-4,TGTGCCTGGAATGGACAGGGGATTAATGAAAAACTGTTTTTT,CAWNGQGINEKLFF
few,TRBD2,TRBV6-1,TRBJ2-1,TGTGCCAGCAGTGGTGGGACTAGCGGGGGGGCAGCCTACAATGAGCAGTTCTTC,CASSGGTSGGAAYNEQFF
.,.,TRBV19,TRBJ1-2,TGTGCCAGTAGTGTCGACTTAATCGACTATGGCTACACCTTC,CASSVDLIDYGYTF
.,.,TRBV7-9,TRBJ1-2,TGTGCCAGCAGCGCGTCGGGAGCTGCACGCGGTGGCTACACCTTC,CASSASGAARGGYTF
.,TRBD1,TRBV7-2,TRBJ1-2,TGTGCCAGCAGTCCCGGGACAGTCTATGGCTACACCTTC,CASSPGTVYGYTF
.,.,TRBV28,TRBJ1-2,TGTGCCAGCAGTTTACGGGGAGTTGGCTACACCTTC,CASSLRGVGYTF
.,.,TRBV19,TRBJ2-3,TGTGCCAGTACGAGCCTGGCCACAGATACGCAGTATTTT,CASTSLATDTQYF
.,.,TRBV5-6,TRBJ1-2,TGTGCCAGCAGCCCTAGACAGGTGTCGCCATCCTTC,CASSPRQVSPSF
.,.,TRBV11-3,TRBJ1-1,TGTGCCAGCAGCTTCCAGGGGCGGGCTTTCTTT,CASSFQGRAFF
.,.,TRBV11-3,TRBJ1-3,TGTGCCAGCAGCCCCTCACTCGGTTACTCTGGAAACACCATATATTTT,CASSPSLGYSGNTIYF
.,.,TRBV5-6,TRBJ2-5,TGTGCCAGCAGCTTCGACGGTACTCAAGAGACCCAGTACTTC,CASSFDGTQETQYF
.,TRBD1,TRBV5-8,TRBJ1-2,TGTGCCAGCAGGGCGGGACAGGGCGACTATGGCTACACCTTC,CASRAGQGDYGYTF
.,TRBD1,TRBV7-3,TRBJ1-4,TGTGCCAGCAGCTCGACAGGGAGAGGAGAAAAACTGTTTTTT,CASSSTGRGEKLFF
once,.,TRBV30,TRBJ1-1,TGTGCCTGGAAAGACCGGACCGAAGCTTTCTTT,CAWKDRTEAFF
.,.,TRBV7-9,TRBJ2-3,TGTGCCAGCAGTCCAGGTTGGGATACGCAGTATTTT,CASSPGWDTQYF
few,.,TRBV10-3,TRBJ1-1,TGTGCCATCAGTGGGGGGACGGGGGGCACTGAAGCTTTCTTT,CAISGGTGGTEAFF
.,.,TRBV9,TRBJ2-1,TGTGCCAGCAGCCCCCGGACGGGGGCCACACTAATGAGCTCCTACAATGAGCAGTTCTTC,CASSPRTGATLMSSYNEQFF
.,TRBD1,TRBV11-1,TRBJ1-1,TGTGCCAGCAGCTCACAGGGGAATACTGAAGCTTTCTTT,CASSSQGNTEAFF
.,.,TRBV11-3,TRBJ2-3,TGTGCCAGCAGCGACGGTCCGAGAATAGATACGCAGTATTTT,CASSDGPRIDTQYF
.,.,TRBV6-1,TRBJ1-6,TGTGCCAGCAGTGAAGCGATTGGATTCGGGTCACCCCTCCACTTT,CASSEAIGFGSPLHF
.,TRBD1,TRBV11-3,TRBJ1-1,TGTGCCAGCAGACGAACCAGGGGGAACAACACTGAAGCTTTCTTT,CASRRTRGNNTEAFF
.,.,TRBV5-6,TRBJ2-7,TGTGCCAGCAGCCGGGACTCGAGCTCCTACGAGCAGTACTTC,CASSRDSSSYEQYF
.,TRBD1,TRBV19,TRBJ2-2,TGTGCCAGCGCCGAACAGGGGGCATACGGGGAGCTGTTTTTT,CASAEQGAYGELFF
.,TRBD2,TRBV11-3,TRBJ2-7,TGTGCCAGCAGCCCCCGGCGGGAGCCCTACGAGCAGTACTTC,CASSPRREPYEQYF
.,.,TRBV18,TRBJ2-1,TGTGCCAGCTCACCAGAGGTAAACAATGAGCAGTTCTTC,CASSPEVNNEQFF
.,.,TRBV7-8,TRBJ2-7,TGTGCCAGCAGCTTAGCATGGGCTGAGCAGTACTTC,CASSLAWAEQYF
.,TRBD2,TRBV7-9,TRBJ2-7,TGTGCCAGCAGCCCAACCATGGGGACTACCTCCGAGCAGTACTTC,CASSPTMGTTSEQYF
.,.,TRBV30,TRBJ1-1,TGTGCCTGGAATCCCGACAGGTGGACTGAAGCTTTCTTT,CAWNPDRWTEAFF
.,.,TRBV6-1,TRBJ2-3,TGTGCCAGCAGTCCAGGACGGGGGCGCACAGATACGCAGTATTTT,CASSPGRGRTDTQYF